This paragraph reports one TCR beta chain. It was from alopecia areata patients that lesional scalp punch biopsies and peripheral blood were collected. Researchers picked out CD4+ and CD8+ T cells from PBMCs by sorting. Extraction and reverse transcription of RNA yielded cDNA as the sequencing template. This table comes from immunoSEQ multiplex PCR, and its TCRdb copy is limited to in-frame clones, with some not included. The table includes about 98,000 clones, 40% to 45% detected once. These data come from a study of CD8+ T cells in alopecia areata. For the study at large: Each of the treated patients was given oral tofacitinib, 5 to 10 mg twice daily, for moderate-to-severe alopecia areata. A 6-month period off drug followed tofacitinib, which lasted 6 to 18 months.

The CDR3 has 13 residues. V was clipped by 2 bases and J by 7 bases, with 12 bases between them. Per germline, CDR1 SGHRS and CDR2 YFSETQ. Source material: CD4+ T cells sorted from blood. This chain connects TRBV5-1 to TRBJ1-2; tentatively, D is TRBD1 (5 bases). The TCR comes from a human donor with alopecia areata. The CDR3 DNA reads as TGCGCCAGCAGCTTAAACGGGGGATCTGGCTACACCTTC. As protein: CASSLNGGSGYTF.